This T cell receptor (beta chain) is from a study of shared clonotypes between healthy human individuals. Profiled with immunoSEQ multiplex PCR; TCRdb holds only in-frame clones, not every one. The sample comprises about 2.1 million clones, about 92% of which are singletons, and roughly 1.7% rests with the top ten. Terminally differentiated effector memory CD45RA+ cells were excluded by CCR7 positive selection of CD45RO-negative cells. This receptor was identified in a man aged 18 to 30 in good health. Some clones in this sample may be carry-over from other donors' samples. Material for sequencing was naive CD8+ T cells from PBMCs.

CDR3 in amino acids: CASTSGLAGGGGELFF. CDR3 DNA: TGTGCCAGCACCTCCGGACTAGCGGGAGGGGGCGGGGAGCTGTTTTTT. This sequence joins TRBV13 and TRBJ2-2; 15 nucleotides agree with TRBD2. The CDR3 runs 16 residues. The germline gives CDR1 PRHDT, CDR2 FYEKMQ (reference sequence). After removal of 7 bases from V and 7 bases from J, the junction contained 7 bases not matched to a gene.